This T cell receptor (beta chain) comes out of a study of CD8+CD57+ T cells in acquired aplastic anemia. Study-wide background: The study obtained an average of 3.2 ug of DNA from sorted CD4+ and CD8+ cells. Roughly 10.8 million reads were obtained on average for healthy donor CD4+ cells.

Germline lookup yields CDR1 LNHDA and CDR2 SQIVND (reference sequence). The CDR3 is 13 amino acids. V lost 10 bases, J lost 2 bases, and 1 base stayed unmatched. Investigators profiled TCR beta VDJ and CDR3 from genomic DNA template. TCRdb fed the reads into MiXCR, producing one record per CDR3 protein. This table holds under 200,000 distinct CDR3 sequences, approximately 40% found once. The sequencing sample was made of sorted CD4+, CD8+, or CD8+CD57+ T cells (not recorded which) from PBMCs. This rearrangement joins TRBV19 to TRBJ2-6; 8 nucleotides agree with TRBD1. This clonotype was obtained from a human donor in good health. CDR3 sequence: CATGQAGANVLTF. CDR3 nucleotides: TGTGCCACGGGACAGGCTGGGGCCAACGTCCTGACTTTC.